Below, one T cell receptor (beta chain) is given with its context. V was cut by 4 bases and J by 3 bases, with 14 bases left in between. The germline V gene encodes CDR1 SGHRS and CDR2 YFSETQ. The CDR3 extends over 14 amino acids. TCRdb recomputed calls from the 5' RACE reads with MiXCR, one row per CDR3 protein. This sample has 350,000 to 450,000 distinct CDR3 sequences, with around 20% found just once. The data derive from a study of identical twins. Specimen: naive T cells sorted from blood. The rearrangement joins TRBV5-1 to TRBJ2-7; no clear D gene. The TCR comes from a man over 45 in good health. CDR3 in amino acids: CASSPGVGGYEQYF. Written as DNA, the CDR3 is TGCGCCAGCAGCCCGGGCGTCGGCGGCTACGAGCAGTACTTC.